This T cell receptor (beta chain) was captured in a study of blood T cell repertoires in COVID-19. This clone was counted only a few times. This table comes from immunoSEQ multiplex PCR, and its TCRdb copy is limited to in-frame clones, with some not included. The data show roughly 51,000 clones, roughly 87% seen once. J lost 3 bases, V lost 1 base, and 13 bases had no gene match. CDR1 and CDR2 from the germline V gene are KGHDR and SFDVKD. CDR3 length equals 19 residues. V gene TRBV24-1 combines with J gene TRBJ1-1, with 10 bases lining up with TRBD1. The source is a man between 45 and 60 years old with active COVID-19. Sequenced input: peripheral blood. CDR3 coding DNA: TGTGCCACCAGTGATTTTTCAGTGCGACAGGGGGCATCGGACACTGAAGCTTTCTTT. This sequence encodes CATSDFSVRQGASDTEAFF.